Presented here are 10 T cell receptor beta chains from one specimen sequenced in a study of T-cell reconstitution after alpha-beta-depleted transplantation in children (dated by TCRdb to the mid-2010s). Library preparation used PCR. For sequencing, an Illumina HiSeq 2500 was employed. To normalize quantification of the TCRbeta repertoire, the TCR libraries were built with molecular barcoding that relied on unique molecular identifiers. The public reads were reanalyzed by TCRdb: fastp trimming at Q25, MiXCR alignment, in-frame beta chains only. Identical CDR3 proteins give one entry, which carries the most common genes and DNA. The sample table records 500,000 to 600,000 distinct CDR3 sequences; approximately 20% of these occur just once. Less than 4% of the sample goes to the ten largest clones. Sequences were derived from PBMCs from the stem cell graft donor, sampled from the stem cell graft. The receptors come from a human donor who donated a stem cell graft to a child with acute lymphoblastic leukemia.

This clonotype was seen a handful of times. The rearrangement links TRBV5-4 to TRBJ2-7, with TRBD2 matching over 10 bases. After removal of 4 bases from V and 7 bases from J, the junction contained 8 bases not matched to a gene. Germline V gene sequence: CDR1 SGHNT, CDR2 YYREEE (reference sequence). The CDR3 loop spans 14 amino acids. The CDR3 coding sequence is TGTGCCAGCAGCGGAGCGGGAGGGTTGCGTGAGCAGTACTTC. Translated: CASSGAGGLREQYF.

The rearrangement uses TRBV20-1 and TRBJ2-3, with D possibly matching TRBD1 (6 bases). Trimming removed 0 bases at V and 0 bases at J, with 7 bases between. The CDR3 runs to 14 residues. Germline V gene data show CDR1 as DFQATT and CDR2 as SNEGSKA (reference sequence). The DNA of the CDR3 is TGCAGTGCTAGAGAGGGGGCTAGCACAGATACGCAGTATTTT. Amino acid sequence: CSAREGASTDTQYF.

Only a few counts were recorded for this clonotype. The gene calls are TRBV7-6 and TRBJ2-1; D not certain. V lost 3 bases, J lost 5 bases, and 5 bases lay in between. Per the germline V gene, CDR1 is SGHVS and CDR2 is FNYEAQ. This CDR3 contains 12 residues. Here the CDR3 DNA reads TGTGCCAGCAGCTTTAGGAACAATGAGCAGTTCTTC. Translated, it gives CASSFRNNEQFF.

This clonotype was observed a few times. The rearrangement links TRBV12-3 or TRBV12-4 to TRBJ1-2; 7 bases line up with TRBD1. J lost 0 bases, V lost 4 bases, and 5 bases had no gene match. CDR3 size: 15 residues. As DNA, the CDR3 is TGTGCCAGCAGTTGGGACAGTTCAGCTAACTATGGCTACACCTTC. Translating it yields CASSWDSSANYGYTF.

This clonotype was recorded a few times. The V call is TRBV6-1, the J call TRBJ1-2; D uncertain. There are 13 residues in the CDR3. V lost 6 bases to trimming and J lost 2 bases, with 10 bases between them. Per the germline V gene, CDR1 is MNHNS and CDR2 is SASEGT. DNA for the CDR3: TGTGCCAGCAGGCCGGACGGAAACTATGGCTACACCTTC. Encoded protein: CASRPDGNYGYTF.

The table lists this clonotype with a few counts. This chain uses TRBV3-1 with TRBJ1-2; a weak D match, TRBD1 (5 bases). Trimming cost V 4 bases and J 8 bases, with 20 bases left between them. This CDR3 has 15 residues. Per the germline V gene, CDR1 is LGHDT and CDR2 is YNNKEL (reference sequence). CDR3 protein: CASSPVVRGRLGYTF. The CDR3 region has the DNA TGTGCCAGCAGCCCAGTTGTCCGGGGGAGGTTAGGCTACACCTTC.

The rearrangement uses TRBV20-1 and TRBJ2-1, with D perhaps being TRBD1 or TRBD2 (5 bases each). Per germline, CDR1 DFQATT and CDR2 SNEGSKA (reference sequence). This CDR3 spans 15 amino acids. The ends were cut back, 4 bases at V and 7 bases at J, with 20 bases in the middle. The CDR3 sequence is CSATGTGIRVNEQFF. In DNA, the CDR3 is TGCAGTGCTACCGGGACCGGCATCAGGGTGAATGAGCAGTTCTTC.

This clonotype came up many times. In DNA, the CDR3 is TGCGCCAGCAGGCCGGGACAGGTTGGCTCTGGGGCCAACGTCCTGACTTTC. As protein: CASRPGQVGSGANVLTF. The J gene is TRBJ2-6, the V gene TRBV5-1; 8 bases are a match to TRBD1. Trimming took 5 bases from V and 0 from J; bases not matched to a gene: 7. Germline values: CDR1 SGHRS, CDR2 YFSETQ. The CDR3 consists of 17 residues.

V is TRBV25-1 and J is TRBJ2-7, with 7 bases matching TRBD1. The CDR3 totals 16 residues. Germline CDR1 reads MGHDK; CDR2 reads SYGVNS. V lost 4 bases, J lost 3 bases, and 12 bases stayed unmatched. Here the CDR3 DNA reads TGTGCCAGCAGTGGTACAGGGGACCGACAACACTACGAGCAGTACTTC. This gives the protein CASSGTGDRQHYEQYF.

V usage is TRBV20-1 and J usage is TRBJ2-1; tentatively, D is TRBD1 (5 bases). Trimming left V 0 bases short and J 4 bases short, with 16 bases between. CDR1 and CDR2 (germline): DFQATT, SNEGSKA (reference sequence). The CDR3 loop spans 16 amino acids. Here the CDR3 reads CSARDPLIRVYNEQFF. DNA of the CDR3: TGCAGTGCTAGAGATCCATTAATCAGGGTTTACAATGAGCAGTTCTTC.